The 2 T cell receptor beta chains below come from one sample, sequenced in a study of cytomegalovirus exposure and HLA in healthy donors. In the PCR, 60 Vbeta and 13 Jbeta primers were used. The method was immunoSEQ multiplex PCR; TCRdb's version includes in-frame clones alone and lacks a portion of them. The sample consists of approximately 120,000 clones, roughly 74% of them appearing once. Source material: PBMCs. The receptor source for this set is a woman in her forties or fifties in good health and CMV-seropositive.

As DNA, the CDR3 is TGTGCCAGCAGCCCATCTAGCGGGGGTATATACAATGAGCAGTTCTTC. This gives the protein CASSPSSGGIYNEQFF. This chain joins TRBV11-1 and TRBJ2-1; 10 bases match TRBD2. The CDR3 runs to 16 residues. After removal of 5 bases from V and 4 bases from J, the junction contained 8 bases not matched to a gene. Germline lookup yields CDR1 SGHAT and CDR2 FQDESV (reference sequence).

The chain carries TRBV19 and TRBJ2-5, with 7 positions matching TRBD2. There are 12 residues in the CDR3. J lost 10 bases, V lost 7 bases, and 9 bases had no gene match. Germline CDR1 and CDR2: LNHDA and SQIVND (reference sequence). CDR3 in DNA: TGTGCCAGTAAAGGCCTTCGGGAGGACCAGTACTTC. This encodes CASKGLREDQYF. The entire variable domain, with the rest obtained from reference TRBV19 and TRBJ2-5, is as follows: DGGITQSPKYLFRKEGQNVTLSCEQNLNHDAMYWYRQDPGQGLRLIYYSQIVNDFQKGDIAEGYSVSREKKESFPLTVTSAQKNPTAFYLCASKGLREDQYFGPGTRLLVL.